This T cell receptor beta chain emerged from a study of CD8 T cells in Susac syndrome. The authors reverse transcribed 0.5 to 1 ug RNA with random hexamers. TCRdb reprocessed the immunoSEQ multiplex PCR reads with MiXCR, giving one entry per CDR3 protein. The sample carries some 150,000 distinct CDR3 sequences, roughly 96% recorded once. V was cut by 5 bases and J by 3 bases, with 8 bases left in between. Germline values: CDR1 SGHRS, CDR2 YFSETQ. The CDR3 is made up of 12 amino acids. The TEMRA cells underwent FACS enrichment, while the CD8+ and CD4+ T cells underwent negative isolation. This TCR was sampled from a human donor with multiple sclerosis. The specimen was CD8+ T cells from PBMCs. The chain carries TRBV5-1 and TRBJ1-1; D perhaps matches TRBD1 (5 bases). The CDR3 DNA reads TGCGCCAGCAGGTCGACAGACACTGAAGCTTTCTTT. It yields the protein CASRSTDTEAFF.